Below, 5 T cell receptor beta chains from the same sample are listed, as sequenced in a study of blood T cell repertoires in COVID-19. Using immunoSEQ multiplex PCR, the repertoire was profiled, and TCRdb retains in-frame clones only, with some absent. The profile shows 150,000 to 200,000 clones, 88% of them singletons. Sequencing was done on a sample of peripheral blood. The origin of the receptors is a human donor in a cohort sampled during active COVID-19.

This clone was recorded once. The chain joins TRBV28 to TRBJ2-7; D is perhaps TRBD2 (6 bases). The CDR3 is made up of 12 amino acids. V shed 6 bases and J shed 6 bases, with 12 bases lying between them. CDR1 and CDR2 (germline): MDHEN, SYDVKM. CDR3 DNA: TGTGCCAGCAGCTCCGGGAGCCGCGAGCAGTACTTC. It codes for CASSSGSREQYF.

V usage is TRBV19 and J usage is TRBJ1-5, with a tentative D call TRBD1 (6 bases). This CDR3 spans 13 amino acids. Trimming removed 8 bases from V and 4 bases from J, with 12 bases in between. The germline gives CDR1 LNHDA, CDR2 SQIVND (reference sequence). In DNA form, the CDR3 reads TGTGCCAGTGGCCGGGACAATAATCAGCCCCAGCATTTT. Its protein is CASGRDNNQPQHF.

The rearrangement links TRBV5-1 to TRBJ2-5; D remains ambiguous. Trimming left V 1 base short and J 1 base short, with 14 bases between. CDR1 is SGHRS and CDR2 is YFSETQ in the germline V gene. The CDR3 extends over 16 amino acids. The CDR3 sequence: CASSLRPFQFQETQYF. The CDR3 region has the DNA TGCGCCAGCAGCTTGCGTCCGTTCCAGTTCCAAGAGACCCAGTACTTC.

The chain has TRBV25-1 and TRBJ2-2; 14 nucleotides align to TRBD2. The V segment lost 3 bases and the J segment 7 bases; nucleotides outside the gene matches: 7. The germline CDR1 and CDR2 sequences are MGHDK and SYGVNS. This CDR3 contains 17 residues. The CDR3 nucleotides are TGTGCCAGCAGTGAGGGGACTAGCGGGAGAAAGGTCGGGGAGCTGTTTTTT. Its translation: CASSEGTSGRKVGELFF.

This clone has only one observation. This chain connects TRBV7-9 to TRBJ2-1, with 10 bases matching TRBD2. Germline trimming cut 0 bases from V and 7 bases from J; bases unmatched to any gene: 9. In germline, CDR1 is SEHNR, CDR2 FQNEAQ (reference sequence). The CDR3 has 17 residues. The CDR3 region is CASSLAASGRAGNEQFF. The CDR3 region has the DNA TGTGCCAGCAGCTTAGCGGCGAGCGGGAGGGCCGGGAATGAGCAGTTCTTC.